This entry lists 2 T cell receptor beta chains sequenced from one sample in a study of T cells after posttransplantation cyclophosphamide. Method: immunoSEQ multiplex PCR; TCRdb's copy keeps in-frame clones and lacks some. The table includes over a thousand clones, roughly 97% detected once. Source material: naive CD8+ T cells sorted from PBMCs. The receptor source for this set is a woman aged 55-75 years in good health, CMV-negative, and a related stem cell transplant donor.

The J gene is TRBJ1-2, the V gene TRBV6-5, with 7 bases that match TRBD1. Trimming cost V 6 bases and J 1 base; bases outside gene matches: 8. Germline V gives CDR1 MNHEY, CDR2 SVGAGI. The CDR3 is 15 amino acids. The CDR3 loop reads CASSPGTAFNYGYTF. The DNA of the CDR3 is TGTGCCAGCAGCCCCGGGACAGCTTTTAACTATGGCTACACCTTC.

This chain connects TRBV4-1 to TRBJ2-3; 9 bases align to TRBD2. This CDR3 is built from 16 residues. Germline values: CDR1 MGHRA, CDR2 YSYEKL. The J segment lost 4 bases and the V segment lost 4 bases, leaving 9 bases of the junction unmatched. The CDR3 DNA sequence: TGCGCCAGCAGCCGGAGACTAGCGGAGGTGGCAGATACGCAGTATTTT. Encoded protein: CASSRRLAEVADTQYF.